This TCR beta chain came from a study of tumor-infiltrating lymphocytes in primary liver carcinoma. Findings of the study overall: Significantly greater top-250-clone fractions characterized tumors relative to blood (p = 0.039).

Concerning this clonotype itself: The antigen is unknown. A much larger clone lies a single base off, so this may be a read error.

Priming with a constant-region primer yielded TCR beta cDNA from approximately 500 ng total RNA. Three nested multiplex PCR rounds of slightly modified ARM-PCR generated TCR beta libraries. With TRBV1-TRBV30 forward primers and a C-beta reverse primer, the first two PCR rounds were run for 9 to 10 cycles each. From the multiplex PCR reads, TCRdb called clonotypes with MiXCR, one entry per CDR3 protein. The sample has approximately 330,000 distinct CDR3 sequences; approximately 64% are singletons. The CDR3 is 16 residues long. Per the germline V gene, CDR1 is MGHRA and CDR2 is YSYEKL. The source of the blood RNA was unsorted whole blood, and germline DNA was extracted as well.

Sequencing input: peripheral blood. The sequence was obtained from a man aged 35-49 years with primary liver carcinoma and hepatitis B virus infection. This chain uses TRBV4-1 with TRBJ1-1; possible D gene TRBD1, 5 bases. DNA of the CDR3: TGCGCCAGCAGCCAAGGCCGGGACCCGGGGTCCACTGAAGTTTTCTTT. Protein product: CASSQGRDPGSTEVFF.